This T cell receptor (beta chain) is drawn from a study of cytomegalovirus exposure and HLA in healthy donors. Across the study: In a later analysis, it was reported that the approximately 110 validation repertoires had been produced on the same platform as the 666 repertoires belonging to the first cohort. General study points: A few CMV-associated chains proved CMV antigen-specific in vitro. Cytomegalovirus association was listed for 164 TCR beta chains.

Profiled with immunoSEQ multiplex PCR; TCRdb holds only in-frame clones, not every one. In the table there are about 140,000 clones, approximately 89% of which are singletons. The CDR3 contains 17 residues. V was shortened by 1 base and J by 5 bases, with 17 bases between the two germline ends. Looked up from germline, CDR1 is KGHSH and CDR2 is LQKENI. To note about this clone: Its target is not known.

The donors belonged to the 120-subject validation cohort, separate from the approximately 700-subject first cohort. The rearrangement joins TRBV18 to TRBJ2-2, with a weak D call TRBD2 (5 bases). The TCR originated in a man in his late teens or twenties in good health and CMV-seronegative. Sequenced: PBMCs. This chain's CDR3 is CASSPQVRAESTGELFF. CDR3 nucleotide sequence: TGTGCCAGCTCACCACAGGTCCGAGCGGAGAGTACCGGGGAGCTGTTTTTT.